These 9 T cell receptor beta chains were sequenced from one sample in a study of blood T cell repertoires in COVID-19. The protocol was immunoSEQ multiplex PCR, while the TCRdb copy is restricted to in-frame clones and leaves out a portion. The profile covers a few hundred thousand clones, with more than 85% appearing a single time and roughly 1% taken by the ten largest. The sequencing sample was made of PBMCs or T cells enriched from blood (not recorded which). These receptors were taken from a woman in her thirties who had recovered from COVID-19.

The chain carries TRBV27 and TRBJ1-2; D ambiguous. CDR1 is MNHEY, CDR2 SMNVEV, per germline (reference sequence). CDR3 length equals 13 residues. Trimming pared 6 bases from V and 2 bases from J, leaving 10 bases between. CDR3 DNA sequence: TGTGCCAGCAGGACCACAGAAAACTATGGCTACACCTTC. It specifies CASRTTENYGYTF.

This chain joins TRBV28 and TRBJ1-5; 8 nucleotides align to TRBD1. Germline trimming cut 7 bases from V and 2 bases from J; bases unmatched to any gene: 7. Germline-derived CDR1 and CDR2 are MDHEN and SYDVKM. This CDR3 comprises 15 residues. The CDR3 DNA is TGTGCCAGCACACAGGGGGGCGTAGGCAATCAGCCCCAGCATTTT. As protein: CASTQGGVGNQPQHF.

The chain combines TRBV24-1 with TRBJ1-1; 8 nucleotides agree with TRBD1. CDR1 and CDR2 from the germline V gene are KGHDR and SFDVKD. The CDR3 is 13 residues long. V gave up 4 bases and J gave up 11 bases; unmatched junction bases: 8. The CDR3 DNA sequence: TGTGCCACCAGTGACCCAGGGGGCAGCGTGGCTTTCTTT. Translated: CATSDPGGSVAFF.

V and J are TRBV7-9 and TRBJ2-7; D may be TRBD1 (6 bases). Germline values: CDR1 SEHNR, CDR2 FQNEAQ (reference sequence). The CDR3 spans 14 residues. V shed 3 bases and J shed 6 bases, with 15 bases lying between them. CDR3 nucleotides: TGTGCCAGCAGCTTTTCCGGGACAAACGGCGAGCAGTACTTC. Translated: CASSFSGTNGEQYF.

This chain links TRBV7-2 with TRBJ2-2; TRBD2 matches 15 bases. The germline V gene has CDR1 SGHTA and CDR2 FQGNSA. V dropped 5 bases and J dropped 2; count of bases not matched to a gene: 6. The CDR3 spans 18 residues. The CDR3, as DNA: TGTGCCAGCAGCACCCGGACTAGCGGGGGGGGAAACACCGGGGAGCTGTTTTTT. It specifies CASSTRTSGGGNTGELFF. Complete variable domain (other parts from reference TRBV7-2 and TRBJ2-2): GAGVSQSPSNKVTEKGKDVELRCDPISGHTALYWYRQSLGQGLEFLIYFQGNSAPDKSGLPSDRFSAERTGGSVSTLTIQRTQQEDSAVYLCASSTRTSGGGNTGELFFGEGSRLTVL.

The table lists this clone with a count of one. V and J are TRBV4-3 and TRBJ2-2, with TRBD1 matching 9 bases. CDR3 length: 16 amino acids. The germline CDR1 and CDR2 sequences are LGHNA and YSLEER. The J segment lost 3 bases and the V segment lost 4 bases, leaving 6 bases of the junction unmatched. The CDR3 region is CASSPDRGRDTGELFF. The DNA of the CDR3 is TGCGCCAGCAGCCCCGACAGGGGGAGGGACACCGGGGAGCTGTTTTTT.

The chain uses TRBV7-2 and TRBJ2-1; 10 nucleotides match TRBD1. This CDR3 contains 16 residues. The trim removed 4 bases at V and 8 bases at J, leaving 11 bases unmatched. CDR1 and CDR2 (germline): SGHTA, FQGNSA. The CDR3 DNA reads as TGTGCCAGCAGCTCTCCTCGACAGGGGGCGTTCGATGAGCAGTTCTTC. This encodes CASSSPRQGAFDEQFF.

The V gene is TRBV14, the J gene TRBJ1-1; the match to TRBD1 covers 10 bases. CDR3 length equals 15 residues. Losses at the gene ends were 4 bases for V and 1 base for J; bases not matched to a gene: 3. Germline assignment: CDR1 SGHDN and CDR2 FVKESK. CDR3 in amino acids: CASSRQGAGNTEAFF. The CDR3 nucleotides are TGTGCCAGCAGCCGACAGGGGGCAGGGAACACTGAAGCTTTCTTT.

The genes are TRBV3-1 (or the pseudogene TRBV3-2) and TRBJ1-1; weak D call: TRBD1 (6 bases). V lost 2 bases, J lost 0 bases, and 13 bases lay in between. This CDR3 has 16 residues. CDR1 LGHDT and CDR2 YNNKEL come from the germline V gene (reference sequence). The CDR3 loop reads CASSQPMGHLNTEAFF. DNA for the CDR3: TGTGCCAGCAGCCAACCCATGGGACATTTGAACACTGAAGCTTTCTTT.